What follows are 11 T cell receptor beta chains derived from one specimen sequenced in a study of response to subunit inactivated influenza vaccine. MiXCR, run by TCRdb on the RT-PCR reads, gives a single entry per CDR3 protein. Of around 580,000 distinct CDR3 sequences listed, around 15% were seen once; the top ten hold 8.5% to 14%. Here the sequenced sample was PBMCs from blood, taken 12 days after vaccination. These receptors all come from a man between 50 and 59 years old who received an inactivated influenza vaccine.

There are many counts of this clonotype. The chain combines TRBV5-1 with TRBJ2-1; 7 bases agree with TRBD1. J was trimmed by 8 bases and V by 0 bases; bases with no gene match: 8. The germline gives CDR1 SGHRS, CDR2 YFSETQ. CDR3 length: 15 residues. The CDR3 DNA follows: TGCGCCAGCAGCTTGGCGGCCAGGGGGTTAGATGAGCAGTTCTTC. It codes for CASSLAARGLDEQFF.

The chain carries TRBV7-9 and TRBJ2-3; 10 bases agree with TRBD1. This CDR3 has 14 amino acids. Per germline, CDR1 SEHNR and CDR2 FQNEAQ (reference sequence). With V trimmed by 5 bases and J by 9 bases, 8 bases remained unmatched. In DNA, the CDR3 is TGTGCCAGCAGCAGTCCCGGGACAGGGGCCACGCAGTATTTT. Protein: CASSSPGTGATQYF.

This clonotype appeared a few times. The DNA for the CDR3 is TGTGCCAGCAGTCCGTACCCCAACTTTGAAGCATCTACGCAGTATTTT. Translating gives CASSPYPNFEASTQYF. This sequence joins TRBV12-3 or TRBV12-4 and TRBJ2-3; D is undetermined. V was cut by 5 bases and J by 8 bases, with 23 bases left in between. The length of the CDR3 is 16 residues.

For the CDR3, the DNA is TGTGCCAGCAGCTTAGTAGTAGGGTCTGGGGCCAACGTCCTGACTTTC. Its protein is CASSLVVGSGANVLTF. The chain carries TRBV7-2 and TRBJ2-6; no clear D. Germline-derived CDR1 and CDR2 are SGHTA and FQGNSA. V was cut by 1 base and J by 1 base, with 8 bases left in between. CDR3 size: 16 residues.

The chain combines TRBV9 with TRBJ2-1; D call uncertain. Trimming took 0 bases from V and 0 from J, leaving 10 bases between them. The CDR3 runs to 16 residues. From germline, CDR1 is SGDLS and CDR2 YYNGEE. The CDR3 DNA reads as TGTGCCAGCAGCGTAGGTTACTCCACCTCCTACAATGAGCAGTTCTTC. Translating gives CASSVGYSTSYNEQFF.

The sample holds a few counts of this clonotype. This chain uses TRBV24-1 with TRBJ2-7, with 9 bases fitting TRBD1. V was pared by 3 bases and J by 3 bases, with 2 bases of the junction left unmatched. Germline V gene sequence: CDR1 KGHDR, CDR2 SFDVKD. There are 14 residues in the CDR3. The CDR3 here is CATSDPGQGYEQYF. In nucleotides, the CDR3 is TGTGCCACCAGTGATCCGGGACAGGGCTACGAGCAGTACTTC.

This clonotype turned up a few times. This chain uses TRBV9 with TRBJ1-5; the match to TRBD1 covers 7 bases. The CDR3 covers 14 residues. Unmatched junction bases numbered 3, after V lost 0 bases and J lost 6 bases. Germline loops: CDR1 SGDLS, CDR2 YYNGEE. CDR3 amino acids: CASSVGSGGQPQHF. The CDR3 DNA reads as TGTGCCAGCAGCGTAGGTTCAGGGGGTCAGCCCCAGCATTTT.

This clonotype was seen a few times. The chain couples TRBV11-2 to TRBJ2-7, with a weak D call TRBD2 (6 bases). The CDR3 has 14 amino acids. The V and J ends lost 8 bases and 2 bases respectively, with 16 bases between them. Germline loops: CDR1 SGHAT, CDR2 FQNNGV. The CDR3 nucleotides read TGTGCCAGCGCACTGTATGCGGGGCCCTACGAGCAGTACTTC. It specifies CASALYAGPYEQYF.

This clonotype showed up just a few times. V gene TRBV2 combines with J gene TRBJ2-1; D is undetermined. The length of the CDR3 is 12 residues. Trimming took off 6 bases at V and 5 bases at J, with 8 bases between the two ends. Germline V gene data show CDR1 as SNHLY and CDR2 as FYNNEI. The CDR3 sequence is CASRDPDNEQFF. CDR3 nucleotides: TGTGCCAGCAGGGACCCAGACAATGAGCAGTTCTTC.

The rearrangement links TRBV7-9 to TRBJ1-4; no firm D call. The germline V gene has CDR1 SEHNR and CDR2 FQNEAQ (reference sequence). The CDR3 is made up of 15 amino acids. Trimming shortened V by 5 bases and J by 3 bases, and 13 bases separated the two germline ends. In DNA, the CDR3 is TGTGCCAGCAGCGAGGCGTGGACCCCTAATGAAAAACTGTTTTTT. The encoded protein is CASSEAWTPNEKLFF.

This chain joins TRBV30 and TRBJ1-1, with no clear D. Between the trimmed V and J ends, which lost 3 bases and 2 bases, there was a span of 13 bases. The CDR3 sequence is 14 residues long. From germline, CDR1 is GTSNPN and CDR2 SVGIG (reference sequence). The CDR3 protein is CAWRIGWGNTEAFF. As DNA, the CDR3 is TGTGCCTGGAGGATTGGTTGGGGAAACACTGAAGCTTTCTTT.